What follows are 9 T cell receptor beta chains derived from one specimen sequenced in a study of cytomegalovirus exposure and HLA in healthy donors. PCR employed 60 Vbeta and 13 Jbeta primers. The table came from immunoSEQ multiplex PCR; TCRdb's copy has only in-frame clones and leaves some out. The sample has 200,000 or so clones; 80% to 85% are singletons. The sample comprised PBMCs. These receptors came from a woman aged 50 to 60 in good health and CMV-seropositive.

The chain employs TRBV7-8 and TRBJ2-7; TRBD1 is a possible D gene (6 bases). Germline assignment: CDR1 SGHVS and CDR2 FQNEAQ. The germline V and J ends were trimmed by 0 bases and 11 bases, with 14 bases remaining between them. The CDR3 is made up of 13 amino acids. For the CDR3, the DNA is TGTGCCAGCAGCTTAGCCGGGACACCTAAAAAGTACTTC. The encoded protein is CASSLAGTPKKYF. The variable domain in full, completed from reference TRBV7-8 and TRBJ2-7, reads GAGVSQSPRYKVAKRGQDVALRCDPISGHVSLFWYQQALGQGPEFLTYFQNEAQLDKSGLPSDRFFAERPEGSVSTLKIQRTQQEDSAVYLCASSLAGTPKKYFGPGTRLTVT.

V and J are TRBV9 and TRBJ2-1, with 12 positions matching TRBD2. This CDR3 contains 15 residues. The germline CDR1 and CDR2 sequences are SGDLS and YYNGEE. The J segment lost 8 bases and the V segment lost 3 bases, leaving 6 bases of the junction unmatched. As DNA, the CDR3 is TGTGCCAGCAGCGCCCGACTAGCGGGAGACGATGAGCAGTTCTTC. It is translated as CASSARLAGDDEQFF.

J is TRBJ1-2 and V is TRBV19; D call uncertain. This CDR3 has 12 amino acids. The ends were cut back, 3 bases at V and 8 bases at J, with 10 bases in the middle. Germline lookup yields CDR1 LNHDA and CDR2 SQIVND (reference sequence). DNA for the CDR3: TGTGCCAGTAGTATTCAAGGGAGCGGCTACACCTTC. This gives the protein CASSIQGSGYTF.

This clone was observed a single time. This chain joins TRBV5-1 and TRBJ1-2; 9 nucleotides align to TRBD1. With V trimmed by 4 bases and J by 4 bases, 11 bases remained unmatched. In germline, CDR1 is SGHRS, CDR2 YFSETQ. This CDR3 spans 16 amino acids. For the CDR3, the DNA is TGCGCCAGCAGCCCGGACAGGGGCGCCGCTGGCTATGGCTACACCTTC. Its protein product is CASSPDRGAAGYGYTF.

The chain has TRBV7-2 and TRBJ1-4; maybe TRBD1 (5 bases). Germline CDR1 and CDR2: SGHTA and FQGNSA. V was clipped by 5 bases and J by 6 bases, with 25 bases between them. The CDR3 sequence is 18 residues long. The CDR3 nucleotides are TGTGCCAGCAGCCTAGGGCGACCGTTCGGGGGGAATCATGAAAAACTGTTTTTT. The encoded protein is CASSLGRPFGGNHEKLFF.

CDR3 sequence (DNA): TGTGCCAGTTCCACTCAAGCAACTAATGAAAAACTGTTTTTT. Its translation: CASSTQATNEKLFF. V is TRBV18 and J is TRBJ1-4; D gene ambiguous. The ends were cut back, 9 bases at V and 0 bases at J, with 11 bases in the middle. Germline CDR1 and CDR2: KGHSH and LQKENI. The CDR3 covers 14 residues.

The V and J genes are TRBV5-1 and TRBJ2-2, with D possibly being TRBD1 (5 bases). This CDR3 is 16 amino acids long. The germline CDR1 and CDR2 sequences are SGHRS and YFSETQ. V lost 4 bases and J lost 0, with 13 bases in between. CDR3: CASSPPTDSNTGELFF. The CDR3 nucleotides are TGCGCCAGCAGCCCACCGACAGATTCGAACACCGGGGAGCTGTTTTTT.

The rearrangement joins TRBV2 to TRBJ2-7; 7 nucleotides align to TRBD2. J was trimmed by 2 bases and V by 7 bases; bases with no gene match: 8. The CDR3 consists of 14 residues. Germline loops: CDR1 SNHLY, CDR2 FYNNEI. CDR3 in DNA: TGTGCCAGCATGGGAAAGCGGGAAGCCTACGAGCAGTACTTC. This gives the protein CASMGKREAYEQYF. Full variable domain (missing parts from reference TRBV2 and TRBJ2-7): EPEVTQTPSHQVTQMGQEVILRCVPISNHLYFYWYRQILGQKVEFLVSFYNNEISEKSEIFDDQFSVERPDGSNFTLKIRSTKLEDSAMYFCASMGKREAYEQYFGPGTRLTVT.

The V call is TRBV5-6, the J call TRBJ2-1, with a possible D match to TRBD1 (6 bases). The germline V gene has CDR1 SGHDT and CDR2 YYEEEE. The CDR3 sequence is 14 residues long. V lost 1 base, J lost 4 bases, and 9 bases lay in between. CDR3 DNA: TGTGCCAGCAGCTTGACAGGGCGGTACAATGAGCAGTTCTTC. It yields the protein CASSLTGRYNEQFF.